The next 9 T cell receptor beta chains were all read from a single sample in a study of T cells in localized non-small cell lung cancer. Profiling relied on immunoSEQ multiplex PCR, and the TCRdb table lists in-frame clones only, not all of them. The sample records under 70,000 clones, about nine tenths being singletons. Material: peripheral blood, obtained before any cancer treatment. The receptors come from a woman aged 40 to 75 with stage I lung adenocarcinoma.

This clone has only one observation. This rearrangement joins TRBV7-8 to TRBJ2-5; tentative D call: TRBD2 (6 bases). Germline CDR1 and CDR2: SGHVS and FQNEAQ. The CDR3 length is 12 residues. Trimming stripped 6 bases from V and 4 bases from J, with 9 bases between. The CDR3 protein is CASRSGGETQYF. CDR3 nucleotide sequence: TGTGCCAGCAGGTCCGGGGGAGAGACCCAGTACTTC.

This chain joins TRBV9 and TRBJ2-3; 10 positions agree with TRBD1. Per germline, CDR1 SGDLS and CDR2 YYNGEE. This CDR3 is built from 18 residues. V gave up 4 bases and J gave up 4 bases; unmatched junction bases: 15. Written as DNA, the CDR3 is TGTGCCAGCAGCTCCCCAATTGACAGGGGGCGATTCGCAGATACGCAGTATTTT. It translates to CASSSPIDRGRFADTQYF. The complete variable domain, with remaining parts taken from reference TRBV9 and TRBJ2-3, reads DSGVTQTPKHLITATGQRVTLRCSPRSGDLSVYWYQQSLDQGLQFLIQYYNGEERAKGNILERFSAQQFPDLHSELNLSSLELGDSALYFCASSSPIDRGRFADTQYFGPGTRLTVL.

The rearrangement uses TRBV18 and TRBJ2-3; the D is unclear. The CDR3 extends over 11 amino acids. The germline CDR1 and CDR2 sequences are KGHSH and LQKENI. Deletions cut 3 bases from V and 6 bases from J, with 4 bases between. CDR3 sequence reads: CASSPWDTQYF. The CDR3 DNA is TGTGCCAGCTCACCGTGGGATACGCAGTATTTT.

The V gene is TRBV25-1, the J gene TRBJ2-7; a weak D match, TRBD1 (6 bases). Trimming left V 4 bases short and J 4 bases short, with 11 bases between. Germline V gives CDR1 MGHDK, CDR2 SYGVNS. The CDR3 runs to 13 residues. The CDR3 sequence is CASSGAGVYEQYF. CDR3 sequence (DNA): TGTGCCAGCAGTGGGGCAGGGGTATACGAGCAGTACTTC.

The CDR3 region is CASSWGGGLAFF. In nucleotides, the CDR3 is TGTGCCAGCAGCTGGGGAGGAGGGTTGGCTTTCTTT. The V and J genes are TRBV11-2 and TRBJ1-1; D is uncertain. V dropped 4 bases and J dropped 11 bases, with 14 bases sitting between them. The CDR3 spans 12 residues. CDR1 is SGHAT and CDR2 is FQNNGV in the germline V gene.

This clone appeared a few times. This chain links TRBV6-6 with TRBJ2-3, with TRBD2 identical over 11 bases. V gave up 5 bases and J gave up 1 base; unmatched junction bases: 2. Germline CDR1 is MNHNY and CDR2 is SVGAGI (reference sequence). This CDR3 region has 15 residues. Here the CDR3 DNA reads TGTGCCAGCAGTCGTAGCGGGGGGGGCACAGATACGCAGTATTTT. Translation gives CASSRSGGGTDTQYF.

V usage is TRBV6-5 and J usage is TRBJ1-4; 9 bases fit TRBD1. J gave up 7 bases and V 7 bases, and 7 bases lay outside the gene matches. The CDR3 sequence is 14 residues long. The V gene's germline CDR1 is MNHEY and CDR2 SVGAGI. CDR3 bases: TGTGCCAGCACCAACAGGGGGCCTGGTGAAAAACTGTTTTTT. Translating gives CASTNRGPGEKLFF.

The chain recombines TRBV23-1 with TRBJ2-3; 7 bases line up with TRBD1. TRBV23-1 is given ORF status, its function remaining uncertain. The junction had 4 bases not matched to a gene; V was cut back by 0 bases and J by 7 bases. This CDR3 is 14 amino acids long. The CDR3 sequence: CASSQSGTVNTQYF. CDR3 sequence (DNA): TGCGCCAGCAGTCAATCCGGGACAGTGAATACGCAGTATTTT.

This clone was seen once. In nucleotides, the CDR3 is TGCGCCAGCAGCCAAGATCCCCTAGCGGGGGGGGACACCGGGGAGCTGTTTTTT. Translation: CASSQDPLAGGDTGELFF. The V gene is TRBV4-3, the J gene TRBJ2-2; 12 bases align to TRBD2. V lost 0 bases, J lost 3 bases, and 5 bases stayed unmatched. In germline, CDR1 is LGHNA, CDR2 YSLEER. The CDR3 covers 18 residues.